The rows below give T cell receptor beta chains drawn from one sample of a study of long-term antiretroviral therapy in people with HIV. Only in-frame clones appear in the TCRdb table, and some are missing; sequencing was by immunoSEQ multiplex PCR. The data show 25,000 to 35,000 clones, with around 72% seen just once and approximately 8% held by the top ten. Source: unsorted PBMCs, taken 3.1 years after starting antiretroviral therapy. These TCRs come from a woman aged 45-65 years with HIV. Both conserved end residues are part of each CDR3. D genes are given only for firm matches. Rows may omit the clone size; those that give it use once, few, many or a size class.

d_gene	abundance	v_gene	j_gene	CDR3aa	CDR3nt
NA	NA	TRBV5-1	TRBJ1-4	CASSLTSQGKEKLFF	TGCGCCAGCAGCTTGACTTCCCAGGGAAAGGAAAAACTGTTTTTT
NA	NA	TRBV28	TRBJ2-7	CASSLDRRFHEQYF	TGTGCCAGCAGTTTAGACAGGAGGTTCCACGAGCAGTACTTC
NA	few	TRBV6-5	TRBJ2-5	CASSYSGNRGETQYF	TGTGCCAGCAGTTACTCTGGTAATAGGGGAGAGACCCAGTACTTC
TRBD2	NA	TRBV19	TRBJ2-3	CASSILAGGTDTQYF	TGTGCCAGTAGTATCCTCGCGGGGGGCACAGATACGCAGTATTTT
NA	NA	TRBV5-4	TRBJ1-6	CASSSLGPPLHF	TGTGCCAGCAGCTCACTGGGTCCACCCCTCCACTTT
TRBD2	NA	TRBV5-4	TRBJ2-3	CASSLAPGLAGGDTQYF	TGTGCCAGCAGCTTGGCTCCGGGACTAGCGGGGGGGGATACGCAGTATTTT
NA	NA	TRBV4-1	TRBJ2-1	CASSWGAGRDEQFF	TGCGCCAGCTCGTGGGGGGCAGGAAGGGATGAGCAGTTCTTC
TRBD2	NA	TRBV27	TRBJ2-1	CASSLPAGGSNEQFF	TGTGCCAGCAGTTTACCAGCGGGGGGGTCCAATGAGCAGTTCTTC
NA	few	TRBV7-9	TRBJ2-7	CASSFSPNYEQYF	TGTGCCAGCAGCTTCTCCCCGAACTACGAGCAGTACTTC
NA	NA	TRBV6-6	TRBJ1-2	CASLNSGSYGYTF	TGTGCCAGCCTTAATTCCGGGAGCTATGGCTACACCTTC
TRBD2	NA	TRBV30	TRBJ2-1	CAWASGGAGNEQFF	TGTGCCTGGGCAAGCGGGGGGGCCGGGAATGAGCAGTTCTTC
NA	NA	TRBV20-1	TRBJ2-7	CSASKGYEQYF	TGCAGTGCTAGTAAGGGTTACGAGCAGTACTTC
NA	NA	TRBV5-1	TRBJ1-3	CASSSAGAGSTIYF	TGCGCCAGCAGCTCGGCCGGGGCTGGAAGCACCATATATTTT
TRBD2	few	TRBV5-1	TRBJ2-1	CASSLTPRRGAYNEQFF	TGCGCCAGCAGCTTGACCCCACGGCGGGGGGCCTACAATGAGCAGTTCTTC
NA	NA	TRBV6-5	TRBJ2-1	CASSYTYYSSYNEQFF	TGTGCCAGCAGTTATACCTACTACAGCTCCTACAATGAGCAGTTCTTC
TRBD1	NA	TRBV10-3	TRBJ1-2	CAISQGQGEYGYTF	TGTGCCATCAGCCAGGGACAGGGAGAATATGGCTACACCTTC
NA	few	TRBV7-2	TRBJ1-2	CASSTEGQPYYGYTF	TGTGCCAGCAGCACAGAGGGGCAGCCCTACTATGGCTACACCTTC
NA	NA	TRBV18	TRBJ2-7	CASSLDESYEQYF	TGTGCCAGCTCACTAGATGAATCCTACGAGCAGTACTTC
NA	NA	TRBV7-9	TRBJ2-3	CASSLVVLDADTQYF	TGTGCCAGCAGCTTAGTGGTTCTAGACGCAGATACGCAGTATTTT
NA	NA	TRBV6-6	TRBJ2-5	CASGSPQYF	TGTGCCAGCGGGAGCCCCCAGTACTTC
NA	once	TRBV5-5	TRBJ1-6	CASRPPGAVSPLHF	TGTGCCAGCAGACCCCCAGGAGCGGTATCACCCCTCCACTTT